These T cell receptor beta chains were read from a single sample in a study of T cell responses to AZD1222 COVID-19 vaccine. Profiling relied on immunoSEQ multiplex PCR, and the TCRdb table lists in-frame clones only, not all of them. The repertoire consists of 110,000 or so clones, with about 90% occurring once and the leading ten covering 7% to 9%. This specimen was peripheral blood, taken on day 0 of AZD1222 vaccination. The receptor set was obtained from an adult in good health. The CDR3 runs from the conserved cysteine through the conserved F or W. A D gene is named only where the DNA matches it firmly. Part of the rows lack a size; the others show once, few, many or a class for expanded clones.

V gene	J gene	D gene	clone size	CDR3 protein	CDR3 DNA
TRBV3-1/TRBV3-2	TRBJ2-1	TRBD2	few	CASSPIRSGRGNEQFF	TGTGCCAGCAGTCCCATTAGGAGCGGGAGGGGAAATGAGCAGTTCTTC
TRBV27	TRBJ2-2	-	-	CASIGRGGVTGELFF	TGTGCCAGCATAGGGCGGGGAGGAGTCACCGGGGAGCTGTTTTTT
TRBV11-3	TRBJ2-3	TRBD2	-	CASSLGGRNTDTQYF	TGTGCCAGCAGCTTAGGCGGGAGAAATACAGATACGCAGTATTTT
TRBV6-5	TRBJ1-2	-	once	CAAGGNYGYTF	TGTGCCGCGGGAGGGAACTATGGCTACACCTTC
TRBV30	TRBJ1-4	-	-	CAWSGDIEKLFF	TGTGCCTGGAGTGGGGACATAGAAAAACTGTTTTTT
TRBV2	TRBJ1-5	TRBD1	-	CASSATGGAGQPQHF	TGTGCCAGCAGCGCAACAGGGGGCGCAGGCCAGCCCCAGCATTTT
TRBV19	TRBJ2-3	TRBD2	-	CASSIIGLAGGPNTQYF	TGTGCCAGTAGTATTATAGGACTAGCGGGGGGGCCTAATACGCAGTATTTT
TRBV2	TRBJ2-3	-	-	CATYSRGSSTDTQYF	TGTGCCACCTATTCCCGGGGGTCTAGCACAGATACGCAGTATTTT
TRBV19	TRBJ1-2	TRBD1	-	CASSIGTASGYTF	TGTGCCAGTAGTATTGGGACAGCCAGTGGCTACACCTTC
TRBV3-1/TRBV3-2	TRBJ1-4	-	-	CASSSLGGHVNRELFF	TGTGCCAGCAGCAGCTTAGGGGGACACGTCAATCGGGAACTGTTTTTT
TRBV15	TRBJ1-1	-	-	CATSRDGPGGTEAFF	TGTGCCACCAGCAGAGATGGCCCCGGGGGAACTGAAGCTTTCTTT
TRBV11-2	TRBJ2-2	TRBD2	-	CASSPRSSGTGELFF	TGTGCCAGCAGCCCCCGTTCTAGCGGGACAGGGGAGCTGTTTTTT
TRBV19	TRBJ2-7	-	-	CASSTRQFTYEQYF	TGTGCCAGTAGTACCAGACAGTTCACCTACGAGCAGTACTTC
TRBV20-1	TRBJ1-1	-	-	CSADSGTEAFF	TGCAGTGCTGACTCGGGAACTGAAGCTTTCTTT
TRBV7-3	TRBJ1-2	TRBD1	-	CASSSGQGANGYTF	TGTGCCAGCAGCTCTGGACAGGGGGCAAATGGCTACACCTTC
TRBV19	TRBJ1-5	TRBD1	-	CASSTGQVNQPQHF	TGTGCCAGTAGTACTGGACAGGTCAATCAGCCCCAGCATTTT
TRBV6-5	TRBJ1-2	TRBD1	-	CASSYTGGANYGYTF	TGTGCCAGCAGTTACACAGGGGGCGCGAACTATGGCTACACCTTC
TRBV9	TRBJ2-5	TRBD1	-	CASSLQTGIIETQYF	TGTGCCAGCAGCCTCCAGACAGGGATAATAGAGACCCAGTACTTC
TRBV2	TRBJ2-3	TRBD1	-	CASNVQGADGTDTQYF	TGTGCCAGCAACGTACAGGGGGCAGATGGCACAGATACGCAGTATTTT
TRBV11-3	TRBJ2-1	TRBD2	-	CASSLGTGGGANEQFF	TGTGCCAGCAGCTTAGGGACTGGCGGGGGGGCCAATGAGCAGTTCTTC
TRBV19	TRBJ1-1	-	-	CASKGNTEAFF	TGTGCCAGTAAAGGGAACACTGAAGCTTTCTTT
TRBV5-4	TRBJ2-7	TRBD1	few	CASSFRQGTYEQYF	TGTGCCAGCAGCTTTAGACAGGGGACCTACGAGCAGTACTTC
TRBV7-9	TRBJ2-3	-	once	CASSYYGRQYF	TGTGCCAGCAGCTATTACGGCCGGCAGTATTTT
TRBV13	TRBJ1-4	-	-	CASSFRDNNEKLFF	TGTGCCAGCAGCTTCAGGGATAATAATGAAAAACTGTTTTTT
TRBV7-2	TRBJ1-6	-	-	CASSFIGNSPLHF	TGTGCCAGCAGCTTCATAGGAAATTCACCCCTCCACTTT
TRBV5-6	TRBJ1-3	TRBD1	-	CASTETGRVSGNTIYF	TGTGCCAGCACCGAGACAGGGCGAGTATCTGGAAACACCATATATTTT
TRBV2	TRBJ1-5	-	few	CASRALGGLEPQHF	TGTGCCAGCAGAGCCCTAGGGGGGCTTGAACCCCAGCATTTT
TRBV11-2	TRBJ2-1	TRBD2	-	CASSLDSGSRPDEQFF	TGTGCCAGCAGCTTAGATAGCGGGTCCCGGCCGGATGAGCAGTTCTTC
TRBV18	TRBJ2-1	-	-	CASSPGVGAGSSYNEQFF	TGTGCCAGCTCACCAGGGGTAGGGGCGGGGAGCTCCTACAATGAGCAGTTCTTC
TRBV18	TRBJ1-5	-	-	CASSLDSNQPQHF	TGTGCCAGCTCACTCGATAGCAATCAGCCCCAGCATTTT
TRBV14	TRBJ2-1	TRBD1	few	CASSPRTGDGLAPNNEQFF	TGTGCCAGCAGCCCCCGGACAGGGGATGGGCTGGCTCCTAACAATGAGCAGTTCTTC
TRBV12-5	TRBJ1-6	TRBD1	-	CASRDRGNSPLHF	TGTGCTAGTAGGGACAGGGGTAATTCACCCCTCCACTTT
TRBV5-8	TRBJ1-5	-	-	CASSLQQGSWQPQHF	TGTGCCAGCAGCTTGCAGCAGGGGTCTTGGCAGCCCCAGCATTTT
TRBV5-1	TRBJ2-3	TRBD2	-	CASRPHSGAGGTDTQYF	TGCGCCAGCAGACCGCATTCGGGGGCGGGAGGAACAGATACGCAGTATTTT
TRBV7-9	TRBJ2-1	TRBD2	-	CASSLKGGLAEEQFF	TGTGCCAGCAGCTTAAAGGGGGGACTAGCAGAAGAGCAGTTCTTC
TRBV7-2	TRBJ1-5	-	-	CASSLQGIGNQPQHF	TGTGCCAGCAGCTTACAGGGAATCGGCAATCAGCCCCAGCATTTT
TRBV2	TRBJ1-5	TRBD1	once	CASSEWTGNQPQHF	TGTGCCAGCAGTGAATGGACAGGGAATCAGCCCCAGCATTTT
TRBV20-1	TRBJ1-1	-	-	CSVGPEAFF	TGCAGTGTGGGCCCTGAAGCTTTCTTT
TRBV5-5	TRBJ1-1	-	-	CASSLAVRTNEAFF	TGTGCCAGCAGCTTGGCCGTTCGGACCAATGAAGCTTTCTTT
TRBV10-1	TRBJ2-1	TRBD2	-	CASSESRAGRYNEQFF	TGCGCCAGCAGTGAGTCAAGAGCGGGGCGTTACAATGAGCAGTTCTTC
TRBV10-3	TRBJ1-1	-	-	CAIGGLNTEAFF	TGTGCCATCGGGGGTCTGAACACTGAAGCTTTCTTT
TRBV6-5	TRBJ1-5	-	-	CASSRAGNQPQHF	TGTGCCAGCAGCCGGGCAGGGAATCAGCCCCAGCATTTT
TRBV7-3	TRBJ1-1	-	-	CASSSGSLNTEAFF	TGTGCCAGCAGCTCGGGCAGCTTAAACACTGAAGCTTTCTTT
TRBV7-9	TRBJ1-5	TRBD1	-	CASSSTGISNQPQHF	TGTGCCAGCAGCTCGACAGGGATTAGCAATCAGCCCCAGCATTTT
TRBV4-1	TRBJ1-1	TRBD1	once	CASSQGRGQGVSGAFF	TGCGCCAGCAGCCAAGGAAGGGGGCAGGGGGTATCAGGAGCTTTCTTT
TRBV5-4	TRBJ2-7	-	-	CASSPSGVKYEQYF	TGTGCCAGCAGCCCTAGTGGGGTGAAGTACGAGCAGTACTTC
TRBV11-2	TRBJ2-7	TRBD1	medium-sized	CASSLLGQGFHEQYF	TGTGCCAGCAGCTTACTCGGACAGGGGTTCCACGAGCAGTACTTC
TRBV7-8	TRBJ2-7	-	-	CASSFNGGTYEQYF	TGTGCCAGCAGCTTTAACGGGGGCACTTACGAGCAGTACTTC
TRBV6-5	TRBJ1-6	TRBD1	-	CASSYRGQWNSPLHF	TGTGCCAGCAGTTACCGGGGACAGTGGAATTCACCCCTCCACTTT
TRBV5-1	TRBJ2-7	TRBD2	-	CASSLGAGALYHLYEQYF	TGCGCCAGCAGCTTGGGTGCGGGAGCCTTATATCACCTCTACGAGCAGTACTTC
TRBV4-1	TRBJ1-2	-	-	CASSQGAVNYGYTF	TGCGCCAGCAGCCAAGGTGCAGTTAACTATGGCTACACCTTC
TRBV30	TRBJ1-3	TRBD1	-	CAWSRGQVDSGNTIYF	TGTGCCTGGAGTAGGGGACAGGTAGACTCTGGAAACACCATATATTTT
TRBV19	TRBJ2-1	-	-	CASSPTITYNEQFF	TGTGCCAGTAGCCCCACGATAACCTACAATGAGCAGTTCTTC
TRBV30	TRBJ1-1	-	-	CAWVGQFVNTEAFF	TGTGCCTGGGTAGGACAGTTTGTGAACACTGAAGCTTTCTTT
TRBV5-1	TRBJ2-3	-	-	CASSPGFNTDTQYF	TGCGCCAGCAGCCCGGGATTTAACACAGATACGCAGTATTTT
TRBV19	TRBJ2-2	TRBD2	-	CASSPGLAGVVTGELFF	TGTGCCAGTAGTCCTGGACTAGCGGGAGTTGTCACCGGGGAGCTGTTTTTT
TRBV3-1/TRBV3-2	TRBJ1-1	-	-	CASSLGAYTEAFF	TGTGCCAGCAGCCTGGGGGCATATACTGAAGCTTTCTTT